A selection of T cell receptor beta chains follows, all from one sample in a study of shared clonotypes between healthy human individuals. Using immunoSEQ multiplex PCR, the repertoire was profiled, and TCRdb retains in-frame clones only, with some absent. The repertoire holds 550,000 to 800,000 clones, with around 91% as singletons. Input material: memory CD8+ T cells from PBMCs. These receptor sequences come from a man in his late teens or twenties in good health. Some clones in this sample may be carry-over from other donors' samples. CDR3s include the opening cysteine and the closing phenylalanine or tryptophan. D genes are given only for firm matches. Clone size is stated in some rows and not others, as once, few, many or a class when expanded.

j_call v_call d_call clone_size cdr3_nt cdr3_aa
TRBJ2-5 TRBV5-1 . . TGCGCCAGCAGCTCACCGCAAACCGTATTCCAAGAGACCCAGTACTTC CASSSPQTVFQETQYF
TRBJ2-3 TRBV19 . . TGTGCCAGTAGCCTACTTCAGCGGGCCACAGATACGCAGTATTTT CASSLLQRATDTQYF
TRBJ1-1 TRBV5-8 . few TGTGCCAGCAGCCGCTCGGGCTGGACTGAAGCTTTCTTT CASSRSGWTEAFF
TRBJ1-5 TRBV6-4 . . TGTGCCAGCAGTGGCGGAGCCAATCAGCCCCAGCATTTT CASSGGANQPQHF
TRBJ2-3 TRBV28 . . TGTGCCAGCAGCCGCCACTTGGCAGATACGCAGTATTTT CASSRHLADTQYF
TRBJ2-1 TRBV9 . . TGTGCCAGCAGTCAATACCCCACCAATGAGCAGTTCTTC CASSQYPTNEQFF
TRBJ2-7 TRBV6-5 TRBD1 few TGTGCCAGCAGTGGCAGGGGGTCAAGCTACGAGCAGTACTTC CASSGRGSSYEQYF
TRBJ2-7 TRBV15 . . TGTGCCACCAGCAGCACCAGGGGAACCTACGAGCAGTACTTC CATSSTRGTYEQYF
TRBJ1-2 TRBV7-3 TRBD1 . TGTGCCAGCAGCCCCGACAGGGGGCGGGATGGCTACACCTTC CASSPDRGRDGYTF
TRBJ2-7 TRBV11-2 . . TGTGCCAGCAGCTTAGACGTCTCCTACGACGCCTACGAGCAGTACTTC CASSLDVSYDAYEQYF
TRBJ2-7 TRBV19 . once TGTGCCAGTAGTATGAGTTGGAGCGACGAGCAGTACTTC CASSMSWSDEQYF
TRBJ1-1 TRBV4-1 . . TGCGCCAGCAGCCCGGGAGGAACCACTGAAGCTTTCTTT CASSPGGTTEAFF
TRBJ2-1 TRBV27 TRBD2 . TGTGCCAGCAGACCGGGACTAGCGGGAGGTGAGCAGTTCTTC CASRPGLAGGEQFF
TRBJ1-1 TRBV11-3 . . TGTGCCAGCAGCTATAGGGGGAACACTGAAGCTTTCTTT CASSYRGNTEAFF
TRBJ2-7 TRBV28 TRBD1 . TGTGCCAGCAGTTTACTGGACAGGGATCACGAGCAGTACTTC CASSLLDRDHEQYF
TRBJ2-7 TRBV4-3 . . TGCGCCAGCAGCCAAGTCGGCGCTGGCGAGCAGTACTTC CASSQVGAGEQYF
TRBJ1-1 TRBV19 TRBD1 . TGTGCCAGTAGTACGACGACAGGGGGTGGGACTGAAGCTTTCTTT CASSTTTGGGTEAFF
TRBJ1-2 TRBV7-9 TRBD1 . TGTGCCAGCAGCGTAGGACAGGGGATTGACTATGGCTACACCTTC CASSVGQGIDYGYTF
TRBJ2-7 TRBV7-9 TRBD1 once TGTGCCAGCAGCTTATGGGACAGCTACGAGCAGTACTTC CASSLWDSYEQYF
TRBJ2-3 TRBV2 . . TGTGCCAGCAGTGGCCCCGGGACCCTATCACCAGATACGCAGTATTTT CASSGPGTLSPDTQYF
TRBJ2-7 TRBV15 TRBD2 . TGTGCCACCAGCAGACTAGCGGGCCCCTACGAGCAGTACTTC CATSRLAGPYEQYF
TRBJ2-3 TRBV5-1 . . TGCGCCAGCAGCTTTTTGGCGCTCGGGGGCACAGATACGCAGTATTTT CASSFLALGGTDTQYF
TRBJ2-7 TRBV28 TRBD1 . TGTGCCAGCAGCCTGGGACAGGTTAGCGAGCAGTACTTC CASSLGQVSEQYF
TRBJ2-5 TRBV7-9 TRBD1 . TGTGCCAGCAGCTCTCGACCGGGGACAGGGAGGGAGAGACAAGAGACCCAGTACTTC CASSSRPGTGRERQETQYF
TRBJ2-1 TRBV7-9 . . TGTGCCAGCAGCCCCCAGAACAATGAGCAGTTCTTC CASSPQNNEQFF
TRBJ2-1 TRBV9 TRBD2 . TGTGCCAGCAGCATTTCCCGCGGGGGATCCTCCTACAATGAGCAGTTCTTC CASSISRGGSSYNEQFF
TRBJ1-6 TRBV6-4 . few TGTGCCAGCAGTGAAGTGGTCAATTCACCCCTCCACTTT CASSEVVNSPLHF
TRBJ2-3 TRBV29-1 . . TGCAGCGTTGAAGGGACCGAAGATACGCAGTATTTT CSVEGTEDTQYF
TRBJ1-2 TRBV11-3 . . TGTGCCAGCAGTACCTACAGGGACAAGGCTTTTTATGGCTACACCTTC CASSTYRDKAFYGYTF
TRBJ2-5 TRBV6-6 . many TGTGCCAGCAGTTACTCCCCAGGAGGCGAGACCCAGTACTTC CASSYSPGGETQYF
TRBJ2-2 TRBV5-6 . . TGTGCCAGCAGGGCGGGTCCGAACACCGGGGAGCTGTTTTTT CASRAGPNTGELFF
TRBJ1-4 TRBV7-9 TRBD1 . TGTGCCAGCAGCTCGCCGGGACAGGGGGCGATGAGTGAAAAACTGTTTTTT CASSSPGQGAMSEKLFF
TRBJ1-2 TRBV29-1 . . TGCAGCGTTGTGGGCTCCACTAACTATGGCTACACCTTC CSVVGSTNYGYTF
TRBJ1-4 TRBV6-1 . . TGTGCCAGCAGTGAACTGGGGGATGGTAATGAAAAACTGTTTTTT CASSELGDGNEKLFF
TRBJ2-5 TRBV29-1 . . TGCAGCGTTACGGCGGGGACCCAGTACTTC CSVTAGTQYF
TRBJ2-7 TRBV5-1 . . TGCGCCAGCAGCTACGGGACGGGCTCCTACGAGCAGTACTTC CASSYGTGSYEQYF
TRBJ2-7 TRBV7-8 TRBD2 . TGTGCCAGCAGGGTCGGACTAGCGGGAGTCCACGAGCAGTACTTC CASRVGLAGVHEQYF
TRBJ2-3 TRBV9 . . TGTGCCAGCAGCGTAGAGGGCGGGCTAGCTAGAGATACGCAGTATTTT CASSVEGGLARDTQYF
TRBJ1-1 TRBV19 . . TGTGCCAGCGGATTCCGGGACGATAACACTGAAGCTTTCTTT CASGFRDDNTEAFF
TRBJ1-4 TRBV27 TRBD1 once TGTGCCAGCAGTTTCTACCTACGACAGGGCACTTTAGAAAAACTGTTTTTT CASSFYLRQGTLEKLFF
TRBJ1-4 TRBV27 . . TGTGCCAGCAGTCCGAGCCGGCCGGGCTTCTTTAATGAAAAACTGTTTTTT CASSPSRPGFFNEKLFF
TRBJ2-3 TRBV27 . . TGTGCCAGCAACCAAGTGGGGGAGGGGGTACAAGATACGCAGTATTTT CASNQVGEGVQDTQYF
TRBJ2-3 TRBV7-9 . . TGTGCCAGCAGCCCACGGACGACCGTCACGCAGTATTTT CASSPRTTVTQYF
TRBJ2-1 TRBV5-3 TRBD2 . TGTGCCAGAAGCTTGGCTAGCGGGAATTCCTACAATGAGCAGTTCTTC CARSLASGNSYNEQFF
TRBJ2-1 TRBV7-8 . . TGTGCCAGCAGCTTGGGGGGTGAGCAGTTCTTC CASSLGGEQFF
TRBJ2-3 TRBV27 TRBD2 . TGTGCCAGCAGTTTAGTAGCGGGAGCGGTAGATACGCAGTATTTT CASSLVAGAVDTQYF